Listed here is a single T cell receptor (beta chain). Its matching antigen is unknown. The data are from a study of cytotoxic CD8 clonotypes in ibrutinib-treated CLL. Looking at the study overall: The patients comprised about a dozen relapsed/refractory and about 15 treatment-naive cases, about 18 IGHV unmutated. When averaged across all of the samples, the counts came to 255,043 productive templates and about 90,000 productive rearrangements.

In germline, CDR1 is SGDLS, CDR2 YYNGEE. The CDR3 has 15 amino acids. The V end lost 4 bases, the J end lost 4 bases, and 15 bases lay between the germline ends. Study-wide findings and caveats: Public clonotypes occurred uncommonly; on treatment, they contracted or remained stable.

Assay: immunoSEQ multiplex PCR; the TCRdb copy retains only in-frame clones and omits some. The sample shows about 140,000 clones, roughly 80% of them seen only once. This material consisted of PBMCs, taken after 12 months of ibrutinib treatment. This TCR was recovered from a human donor with chronic lymphocytic leukemia. The gene calls are TRBV9 and TRBJ2-1; D possibly corresponds to TRBD1 (5 bases). Here the CDR3 reads CASSSLAGKYNEQFF. In nucleotides, the CDR3 is TGTGCCAGCAGCTCCCTTGCAGGGAAATACAATGAGCAGTTCTTC.